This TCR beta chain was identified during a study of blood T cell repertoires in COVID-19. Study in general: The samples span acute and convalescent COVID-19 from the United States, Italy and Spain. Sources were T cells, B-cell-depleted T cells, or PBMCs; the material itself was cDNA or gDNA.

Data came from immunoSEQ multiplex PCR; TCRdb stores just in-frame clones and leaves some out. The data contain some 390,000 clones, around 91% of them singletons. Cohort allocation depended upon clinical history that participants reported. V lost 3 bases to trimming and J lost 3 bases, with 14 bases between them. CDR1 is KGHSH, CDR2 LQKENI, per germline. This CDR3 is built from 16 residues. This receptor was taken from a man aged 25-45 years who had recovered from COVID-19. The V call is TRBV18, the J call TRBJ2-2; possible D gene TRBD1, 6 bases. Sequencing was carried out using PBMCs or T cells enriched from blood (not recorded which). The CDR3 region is CASSPTGTTYTGELFF. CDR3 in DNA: TGTGCCAGCTCACCCACCGGGACAACCTACACCGGGGAGCTGTTTTTT.